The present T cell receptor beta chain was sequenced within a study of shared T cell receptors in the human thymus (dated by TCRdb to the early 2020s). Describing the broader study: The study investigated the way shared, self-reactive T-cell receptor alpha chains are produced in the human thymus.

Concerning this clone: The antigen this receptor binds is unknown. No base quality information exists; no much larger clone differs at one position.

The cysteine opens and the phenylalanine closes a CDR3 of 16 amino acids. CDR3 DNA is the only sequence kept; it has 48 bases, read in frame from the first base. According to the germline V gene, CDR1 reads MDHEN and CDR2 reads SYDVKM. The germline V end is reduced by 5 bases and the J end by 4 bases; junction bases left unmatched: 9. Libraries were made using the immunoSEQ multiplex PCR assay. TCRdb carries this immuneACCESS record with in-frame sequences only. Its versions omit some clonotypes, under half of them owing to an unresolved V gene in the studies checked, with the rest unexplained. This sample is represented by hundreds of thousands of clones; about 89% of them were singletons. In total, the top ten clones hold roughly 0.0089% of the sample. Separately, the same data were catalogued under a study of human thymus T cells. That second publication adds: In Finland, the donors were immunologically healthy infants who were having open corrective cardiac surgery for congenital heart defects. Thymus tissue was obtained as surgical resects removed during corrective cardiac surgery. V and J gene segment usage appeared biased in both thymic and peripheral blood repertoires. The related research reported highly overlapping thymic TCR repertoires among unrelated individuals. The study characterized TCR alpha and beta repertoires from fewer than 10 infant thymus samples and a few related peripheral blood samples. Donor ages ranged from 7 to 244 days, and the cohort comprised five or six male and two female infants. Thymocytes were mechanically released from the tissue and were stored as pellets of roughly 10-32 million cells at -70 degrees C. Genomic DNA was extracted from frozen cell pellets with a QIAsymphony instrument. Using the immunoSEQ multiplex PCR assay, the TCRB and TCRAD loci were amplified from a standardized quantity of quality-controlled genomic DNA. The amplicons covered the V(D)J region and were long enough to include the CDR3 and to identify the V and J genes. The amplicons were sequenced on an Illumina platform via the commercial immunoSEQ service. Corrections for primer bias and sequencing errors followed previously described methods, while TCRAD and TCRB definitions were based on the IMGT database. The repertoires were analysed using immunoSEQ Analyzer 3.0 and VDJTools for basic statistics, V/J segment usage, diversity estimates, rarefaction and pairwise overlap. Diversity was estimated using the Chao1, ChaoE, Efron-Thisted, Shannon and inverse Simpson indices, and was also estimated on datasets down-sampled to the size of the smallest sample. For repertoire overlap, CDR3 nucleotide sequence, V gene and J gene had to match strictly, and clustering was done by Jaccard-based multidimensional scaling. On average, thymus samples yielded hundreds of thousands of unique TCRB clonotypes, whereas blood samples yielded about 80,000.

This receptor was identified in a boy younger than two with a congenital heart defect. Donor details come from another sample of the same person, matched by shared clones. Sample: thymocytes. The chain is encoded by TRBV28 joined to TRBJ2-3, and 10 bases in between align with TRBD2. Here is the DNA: TGTGCCAGCAGTCCCTCTAGCGGGGGTTCGGCAGATACGCAGTATTTT. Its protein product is CASSPSSGGSADTQYF.